This TCR beta chain was captured in a study of cytomegalovirus exposure and HLA in healthy donors. PCR amplification relied on 60 Vbeta primers (plus 13 Jbeta primers). Sequenced by immunoSEQ multiplex PCR; TCRdb stores in-frame clones only, minus some. This table holds 100,000 to 150,000 clones. The CDR3 sequence is 16 residues long. V shed 3 bases and J 5 bases; nucleotides not matched to a gene: 11. CDR1 and CDR2 from the germline V gene are SGHDT and YYEEEE. What was sequenced was PBMCs. The source of this sequence is a man between 18 and 35 years old in good health and CMV-seronegative. The J gene is TRBJ1-1, the V gene TRBV5-6; 9 bases agree with TRBD1. The DNA for the CDR3 is TGTGCCAGCAGCTCCGGGACAGGGTTTTCAGGTACTGAAGCTTTCTTT. Its protein product is CASSSGTGFSGTEAFF.